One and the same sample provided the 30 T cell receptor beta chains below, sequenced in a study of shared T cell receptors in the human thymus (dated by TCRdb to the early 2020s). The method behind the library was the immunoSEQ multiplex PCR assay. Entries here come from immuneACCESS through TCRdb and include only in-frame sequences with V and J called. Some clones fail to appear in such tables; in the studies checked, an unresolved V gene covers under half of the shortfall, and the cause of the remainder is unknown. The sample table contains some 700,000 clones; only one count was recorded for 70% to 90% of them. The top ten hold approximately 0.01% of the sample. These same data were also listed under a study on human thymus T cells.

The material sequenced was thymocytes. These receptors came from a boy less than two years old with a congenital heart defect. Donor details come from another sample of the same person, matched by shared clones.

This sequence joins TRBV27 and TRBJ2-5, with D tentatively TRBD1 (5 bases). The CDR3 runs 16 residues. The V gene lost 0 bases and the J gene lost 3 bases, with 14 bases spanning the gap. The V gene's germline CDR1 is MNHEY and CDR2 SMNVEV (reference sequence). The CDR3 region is CASSLSPDTLKETQYF. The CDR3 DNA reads TGTGCCAGCAGTTTATCCCCGGACACCTTGAAAGAGACCCAGTACTTC.

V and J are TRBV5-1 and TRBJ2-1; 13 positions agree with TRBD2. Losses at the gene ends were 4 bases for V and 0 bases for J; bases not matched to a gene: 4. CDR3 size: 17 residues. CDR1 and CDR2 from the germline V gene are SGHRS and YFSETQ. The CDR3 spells CASSPRTSGSSYNEQFF. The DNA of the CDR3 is TGCGCCAGCAGCCCCAGGACTAGCGGGAGCTCCTACAATGAGCAGTTCTTC. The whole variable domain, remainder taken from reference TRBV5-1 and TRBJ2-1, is KAGVTQTPRYLIKTRGQQVTLSCSPISGHRSVSWYQQTPGQGLQFLFEYFSETQRNKGNFPGRFSGRQFSNSRSEMNVSTLELGDSALYLCASSPRTSGSSYNEQFFGPGTRLTVL.

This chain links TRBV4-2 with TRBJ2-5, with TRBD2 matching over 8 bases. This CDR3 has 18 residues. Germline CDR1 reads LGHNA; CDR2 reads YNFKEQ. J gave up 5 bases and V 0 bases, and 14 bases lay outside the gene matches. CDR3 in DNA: TGTGCCAGCAGCCAAGATAGAGGACTAGCCGGTGTTACCGAGACCCAGTACTTC. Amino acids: CASSQDRGLAGVTETQYF.

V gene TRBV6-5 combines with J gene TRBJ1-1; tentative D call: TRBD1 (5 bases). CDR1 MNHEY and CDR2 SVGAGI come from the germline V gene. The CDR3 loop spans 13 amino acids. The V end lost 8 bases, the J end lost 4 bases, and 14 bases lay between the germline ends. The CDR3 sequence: CASGRGPRTEAFF. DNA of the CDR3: TGTGCCAGCGGGAGGGGCCCGCGCACTGAAGCTTTCTTT.

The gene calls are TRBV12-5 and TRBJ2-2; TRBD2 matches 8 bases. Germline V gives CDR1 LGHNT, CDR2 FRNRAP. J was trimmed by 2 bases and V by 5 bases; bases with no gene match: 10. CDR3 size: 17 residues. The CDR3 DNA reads TGTGCTAGTGGTCCATTTCACGGGGGGGAAAACACCGGGGAGCTGTTTTTT. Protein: CASGPFHGGENTGELFF.

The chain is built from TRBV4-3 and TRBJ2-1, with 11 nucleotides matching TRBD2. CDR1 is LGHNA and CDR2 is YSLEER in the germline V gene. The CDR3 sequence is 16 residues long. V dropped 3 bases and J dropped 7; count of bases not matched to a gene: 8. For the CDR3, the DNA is TGCGCCAGCAGCCATTTAGCGGGAGGGCCAGGGAATGAGCAGTTCTTC. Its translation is CASSHLAGGPGNEQFF.

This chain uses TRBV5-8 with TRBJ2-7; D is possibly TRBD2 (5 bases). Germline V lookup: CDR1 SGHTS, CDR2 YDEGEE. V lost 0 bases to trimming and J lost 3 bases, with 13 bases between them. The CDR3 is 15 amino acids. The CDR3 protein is CASSLALAANYEQYF. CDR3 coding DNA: TGTGCCAGCAGCTTGGCCCTAGCAGCGAACTACGAGCAGTACTTC.

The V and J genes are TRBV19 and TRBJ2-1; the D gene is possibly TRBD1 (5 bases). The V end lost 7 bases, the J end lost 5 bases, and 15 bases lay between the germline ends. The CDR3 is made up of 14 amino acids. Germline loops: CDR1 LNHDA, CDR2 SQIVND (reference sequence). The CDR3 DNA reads TGTGCCAGTACCCGTCAGGGATCCAACAATGAGCAGTTCTTC. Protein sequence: CASTRQGSNNEQFF.

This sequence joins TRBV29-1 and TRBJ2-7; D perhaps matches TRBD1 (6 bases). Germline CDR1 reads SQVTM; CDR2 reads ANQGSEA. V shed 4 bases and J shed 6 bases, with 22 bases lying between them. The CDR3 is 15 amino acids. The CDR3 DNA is TGCAGCGTTGCGGAAGGGACACCAACTTTGGCCGAGCAGTACTTC. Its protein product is CSVAEGTPTLAEQYF.

DNA of the CDR3: TGTGCCAGCAGCCAAGTAGGGGATGGCACAGATACGCAGTATTTT. Its translation is CASSQVGDGTDTQYF. This sequence joins TRBV4-2 and TRBJ2-3, with a tentative D call TRBD1 (5 bases). Trimming took off 1 base at V and 1 base at J, with 9 bases between the two ends. Germline V CDR1 and CDR2: LGHNA, YNFKEQ. The CDR3 runs to 15 residues.

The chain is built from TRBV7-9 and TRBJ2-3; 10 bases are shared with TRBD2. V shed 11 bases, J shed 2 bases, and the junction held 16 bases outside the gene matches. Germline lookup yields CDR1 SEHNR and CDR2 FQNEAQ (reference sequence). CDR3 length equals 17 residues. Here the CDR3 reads CASPPSGRPSATDTQYF. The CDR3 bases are TGTGCCTCCCCCCCTAGCGGGAGACCCTCTGCCACAGATACGCAGTATTTT.

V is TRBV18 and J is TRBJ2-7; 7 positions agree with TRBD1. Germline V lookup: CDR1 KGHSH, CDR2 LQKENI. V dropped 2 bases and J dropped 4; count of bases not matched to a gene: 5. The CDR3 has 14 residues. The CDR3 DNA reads TGTGCCAGCTCACCAGGGGACAGAGAATACGAGCAGTACTTC. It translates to CASSPGDREYEQYF.

The CDR3 region has the DNA TGTGCCAGCAGCCCTGCGGGTGAGGATGAGCAGTTCTTC. Its translation: CASSPAGEDEQFF. This rearrangement joins TRBV7-2 to TRBJ2-1, with D perhaps TRBD2 (5 bases). Germline V gene sequence: CDR1 SGHTA, CDR2 FQGNSA. The CDR3 contains 13 residues. Deletions cut 5 bases from V and 8 bases from J, with 13 bases between.

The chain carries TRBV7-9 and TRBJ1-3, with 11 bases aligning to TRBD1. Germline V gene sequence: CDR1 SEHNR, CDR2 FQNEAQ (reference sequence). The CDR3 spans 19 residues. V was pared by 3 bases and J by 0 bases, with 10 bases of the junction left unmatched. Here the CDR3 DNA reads TGTGCCAGCAGCTTCTTTCCGGGACAGGGGGGTTCCTCTGGAAACACCATATATTTT. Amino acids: CASSFFPGQGGSSGNTIYF. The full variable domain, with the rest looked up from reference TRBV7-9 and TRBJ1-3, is DTGVSQNPRHKITKRGQNVTFRCDPISEHNRLYWYRQTLGQGPEFLTYFQNEAQLEKSRLLSDRFSAERPKGSFSTLEIQRTEQGDSAMYLCASSFFPGQGGSSGNTIYFGEGSWLTVV.

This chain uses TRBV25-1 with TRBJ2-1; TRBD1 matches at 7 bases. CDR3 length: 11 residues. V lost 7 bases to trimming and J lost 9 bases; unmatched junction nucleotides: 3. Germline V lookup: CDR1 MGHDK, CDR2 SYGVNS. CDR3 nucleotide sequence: TGTGCCAGCACCTACAGGGGTGAGCAGTTCTTC. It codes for CASTYRGEQFF.

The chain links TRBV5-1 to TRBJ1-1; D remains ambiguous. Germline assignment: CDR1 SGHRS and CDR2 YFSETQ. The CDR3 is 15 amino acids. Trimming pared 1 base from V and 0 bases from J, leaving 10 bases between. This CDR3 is CASSLSPTLNTEAFF. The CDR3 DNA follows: TGCGCCAGCAGCTTGTCGCCGACTTTGAACACTGAAGCTTTCTTT. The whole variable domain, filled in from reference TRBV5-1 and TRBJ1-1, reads KAGVTQTPRYLIKTRGQQVTLSCSPISGHRSVSWYQQTPGQGLQFLFEYFSETQRNKGNFPGRFSGRQFSNSRSEMNVSTLELGDSALYLCASSLSPTLNTEAFFGQGTRLTVV.

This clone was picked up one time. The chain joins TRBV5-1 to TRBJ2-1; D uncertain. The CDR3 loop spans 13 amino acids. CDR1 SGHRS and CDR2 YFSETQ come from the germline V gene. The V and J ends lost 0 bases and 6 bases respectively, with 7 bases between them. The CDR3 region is CASSLVLANEQFF. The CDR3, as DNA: TGCGCCAGCAGCTTGGTCCTGGCCAATGAGCAGTTCTTC.

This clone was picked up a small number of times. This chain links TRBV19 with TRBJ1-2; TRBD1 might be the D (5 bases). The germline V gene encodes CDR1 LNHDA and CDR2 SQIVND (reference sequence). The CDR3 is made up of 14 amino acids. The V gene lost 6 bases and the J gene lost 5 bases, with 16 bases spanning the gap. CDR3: CASREDSQPYGYTF. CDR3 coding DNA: TGTGCCAGTAGAGAAGACAGTCAACCTTATGGCTACACCTTC.

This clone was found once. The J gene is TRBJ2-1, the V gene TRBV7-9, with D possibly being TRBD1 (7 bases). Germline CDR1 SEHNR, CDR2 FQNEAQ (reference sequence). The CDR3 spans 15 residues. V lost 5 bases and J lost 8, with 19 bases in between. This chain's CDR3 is CASSMTGPTGDEQFF. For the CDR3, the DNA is TGTGCCAGCAGCATGACAGGGCCCACGGGGGATGAGCAGTTCTTC.

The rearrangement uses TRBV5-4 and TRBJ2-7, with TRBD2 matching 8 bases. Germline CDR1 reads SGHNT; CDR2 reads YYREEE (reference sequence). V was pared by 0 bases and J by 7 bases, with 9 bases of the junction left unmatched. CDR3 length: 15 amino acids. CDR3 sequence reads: CASSLAPGLAEEQYF. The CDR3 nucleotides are TGTGCCAGCAGCTTGGCACCTGGACTAGCTGAAGAGCAGTACTTC.

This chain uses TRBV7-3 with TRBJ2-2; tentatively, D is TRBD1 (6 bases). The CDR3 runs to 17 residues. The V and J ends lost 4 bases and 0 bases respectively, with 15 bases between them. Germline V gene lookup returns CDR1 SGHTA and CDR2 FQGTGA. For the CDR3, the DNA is TGTGCCAGCAGCTCAGCCGGGACAATAACGAACACCGGGGAGCTGTTTTTT. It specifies CASSSAGTITNTGELFF.

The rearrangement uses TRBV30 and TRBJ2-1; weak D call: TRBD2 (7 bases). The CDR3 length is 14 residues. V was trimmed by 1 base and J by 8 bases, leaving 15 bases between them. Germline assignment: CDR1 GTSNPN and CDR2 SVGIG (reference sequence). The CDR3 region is CAWSDGRGYDEQFF. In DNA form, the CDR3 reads TGTGCCTGGAGTGATGGGAGGGGGTACGATGAGCAGTTCTTC. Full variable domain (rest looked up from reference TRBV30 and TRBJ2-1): SQTIHQWPATLVQPVGSPLSLECTVEGTSNPNLYWYRQAAGRGLQLLFYSVGIGQISSEVPQNLSASRPQDRQFILSSKKLLLSDSGFYLCAWSDGRGYDEQFFGPGTRLTVL.

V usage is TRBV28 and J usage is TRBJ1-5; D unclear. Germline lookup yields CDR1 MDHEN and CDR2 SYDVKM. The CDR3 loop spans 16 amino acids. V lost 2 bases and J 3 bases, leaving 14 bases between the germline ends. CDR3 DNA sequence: TGTGCCAGCAGTTTAACCCCCGGTTTTGTCAATCAGCCCCAGCATTTT. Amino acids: CASSLTPGFVNQPQHF.

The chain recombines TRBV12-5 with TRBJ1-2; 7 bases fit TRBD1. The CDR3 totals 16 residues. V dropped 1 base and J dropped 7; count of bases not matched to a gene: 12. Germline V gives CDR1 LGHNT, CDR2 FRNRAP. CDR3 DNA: TGTGCTAGTGGTTTGGAAGAACAGGGGAAGAAGCGTGGCTACACCTTC. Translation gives CASGLEEQGKKRGYTF.

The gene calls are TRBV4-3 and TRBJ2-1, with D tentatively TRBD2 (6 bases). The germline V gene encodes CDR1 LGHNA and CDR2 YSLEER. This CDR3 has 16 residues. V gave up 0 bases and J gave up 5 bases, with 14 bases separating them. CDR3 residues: CASSQETSECDNEQFF. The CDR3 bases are TGCGCCAGCAGCCAAGAGACTAGTGAATGTGACAATGAGCAGTTCTTC.

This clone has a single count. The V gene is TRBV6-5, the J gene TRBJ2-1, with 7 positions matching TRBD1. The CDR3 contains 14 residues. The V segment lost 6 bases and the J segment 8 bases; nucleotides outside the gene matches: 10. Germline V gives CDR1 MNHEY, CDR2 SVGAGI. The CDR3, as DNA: TGTGCCAGCAGAATTGACAGGGTAGGGCATGAGCAGTTCTTC. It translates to CASRIDRVGHEQFF.

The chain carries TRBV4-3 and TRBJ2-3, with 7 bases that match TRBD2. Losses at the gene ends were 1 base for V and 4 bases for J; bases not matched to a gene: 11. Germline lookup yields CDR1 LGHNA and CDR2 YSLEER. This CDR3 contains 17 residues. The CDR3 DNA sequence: TGCGCCAGCAGCCAAGTGTTCCGGAGCGGGAAGGCAGATACGCAGTATTTT. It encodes CASSQVFRSGKADTQYF.

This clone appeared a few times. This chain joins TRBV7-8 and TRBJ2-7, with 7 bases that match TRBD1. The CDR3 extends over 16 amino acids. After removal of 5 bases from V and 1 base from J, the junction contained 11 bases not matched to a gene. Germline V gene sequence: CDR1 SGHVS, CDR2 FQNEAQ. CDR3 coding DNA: TGTGCCAGCAGCGACAAGGACAGGTCCCCTTCCTACGAGCAGTACTTC. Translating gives CASSDKDRSPSYEQYF.

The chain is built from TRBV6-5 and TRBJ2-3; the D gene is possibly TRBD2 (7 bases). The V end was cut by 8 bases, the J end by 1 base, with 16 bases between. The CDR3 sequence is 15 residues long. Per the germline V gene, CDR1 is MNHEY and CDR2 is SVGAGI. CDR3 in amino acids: CASSHSGGGTDTQYF. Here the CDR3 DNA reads TGTGCCAGCTCACATTCGGGGGGCGGCACAGATACGCAGTATTTT.

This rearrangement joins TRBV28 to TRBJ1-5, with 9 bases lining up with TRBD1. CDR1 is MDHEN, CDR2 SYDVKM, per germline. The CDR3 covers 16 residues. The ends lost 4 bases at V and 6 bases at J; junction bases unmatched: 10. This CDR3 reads CASSSLGTGPSQPQHF. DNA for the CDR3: TGTGCCAGCAGTTCCCTCGGGACAGGGCCATCTCAGCCCCAGCATTTT.